The sequence of this T cell receptor beta chain was determined in a study of identical twins (dated by TCRdb to the mid-2010s). Study-level background: To test whether fetal clonotypes persist, the study used deep sequencing on TCR alpha and beta repertoires from monozygotic twins, unrelated adults of various ages, and cord blood. Replicate twin experiments were performed at different times using different library preparation protocols to rule out contamination. Findings and caveats that apply to the study as a whole: Invariant T cells such as MAIT and iNKT could partly confound zero-insertion analyses, though diverse VJ usage argued against this for most clonotypes. Because the same donors could not be followed over many years, conclusions were based on cross-sectional statistical analysis. Out-of-frame TCR alpha sequences shared between twins showed an excess of low generation-probability sequences compared with coincidental sharing between unrelated individuals. Abundant cord blood beta clonotypes had fewer insertions, young adult naive repertoires showed a similar but weaker trend, and memory repertoires showed no such trend. In monozygotic twins, out-of-frame TCR alpha sharing was systematically underestimated by recombination models, although the models agreed with sharing between unrelated individuals. In beta out-of-frame sequences, excess twin sharing was weaker, because having fewer shared sequences lowered the signal-to-noise ratio.

Receptors were amplified or captured by 5' RACE. Instrument used: Illumina HiSeq 2000. A universal primer binding site was introduced by template switching, and a unique molecular identifier was present in the final cDNA, enabling accurate counting of TCR cDNA molecules. Specific primers in the conserved constant-segment region were used to synthesize first-strand cDNA for TCR alpha and beta chains. To control for contamination, each cDNA library was double barcoded with a SMART-Mk sample barcode plus Illumina barcodes. TruSeq adapter sequences and Illumina sample barcodes were added in two successive PCR steps. TCR alpha and beta cDNA libraries were sequenced on the Illumina HiSeq platform with custom primers. Turning to the authors' computational methods: Raw reads were processed with MiGEC to extract unique molecular identifiers, and MiXCR was used to determine CDR3 positions. For each individual, recombination models were inferred using an EM algorithm with the repgenHMM and IGoR tools. Shared clonotypes were analyzed with the tcR package in R, and sharing was normalized by the product of cloneset sizes. To study raw recombination free of thymic and clonal selection effects, out-of-frame nonproductive sequences were analyzed. TCRdb applied fastp at Q25 and MiXCR to the public reads, then kept only in-frame beta chains. CDR3 protein duplicates are merged, each entry listing the most common genes and DNA. The V and J calls reflect TCRdb's pipeline rather than the authors' work. The sample has 250,000 to 350,000 distinct CDR3 sequences on record, roughly 10% of them singletons. Under 7.5% of the sample is held by the ten biggest clonotypes.

A remark on this clonotype: Its recognized antigen is unknown. One end of the junction does not line up with germline, which may come from a read error.

Only healthy Caucasian donors were included. Three pairs of female monozygotic twins, all aged about 18 to 29 years, were included in the twin cohort. Positive isolation kits from Invitrogen were used to isolate CD4+ and CD8+ T cell populations. This sample also appeared in a second study, on yellow fever vaccine responses in identical twins. The second source states: The authors reported that the T cell response to vaccination in identical twins appeared partly convergent and partly personalized. In the study, vaccine-responding T cell clones were precisely tracked in identical twins.

Material for sequencing was CD8+ T cells sorted from blood. This receptor was identified in a woman aged 18-29 years in good health.

The DNA reads TGTGCTAGCAGCCGGCGGGGGGCTCCTAGCTGCCGCGAGCAGTACTTC. The resulting protein is CASSRRGAPSCREQYF. This chain joins TRBV7-7 to TRBJ2-7, and TRBD2 matches 8 of the central bases. For CDR1 and CDR2, the germline V gene (reference sequence) lists SSHAT and FNYEAQ. The CDR3 numbers 16 residues from cysteine through phenylalanine. The DNA shown is the 48-base CDR3, in frame from base 1.